This T cell receptor (beta chain) was found in a study of blood T cell repertoires in COVID-19. Study-wide background: The study drew acute and convalescent COVID-19 samples from the United States, Italy and Spain. PBMCs, B-cell-depleted T cells, or T cells provided the cDNA or gDNA that made up the material.

The V gene's germline CDR1 is KGHSH and CDR2 LQKENI. The CDR3 is 13 residues long. V gave up 0 bases and J gave up 5 bases; unmatched junction bases: 1. Study members were between about 18 and 95 years old and lived in about two dozen US regions. Recovered status applied to Cohort 3 donors who had two consecutive negative PCRs. It also applied to those with clearance or with symptom resolution. Clones were read by immunoSEQ multiplex PCR, and TCRdb kept only the in-frame ones, dropping some. The sample comprises approximately 300,000 clones, 70% to 90% of which are singletons, and about 9.4% rests with the top ten.

Sequencing was carried out using PBMCs or T cells enriched from blood (not recorded which). The genes are TRBV18 and TRBJ2-7; 7 positions match TRBD1. The sequence was collected from a woman between 18 and 30 years old who had recovered from COVID-19. The CDR3 bases are TGTGCCAGCTCACCACCGACAGGGAACGAGCAGTACTTC. This encodes CASSPPTGNEQYF.